A single T cell receptor beta chain is shown here with its context. Sequencing used immunoSEQ multiplex PCR; TCRdb keeps in-frame clones, though not all of them. The table shows roughly 570,000 clones, with 95% to 98% occurring only once. Germline trimming cut 6 bases from V and 0 bases from J; bases unmatched to any gene: 21. This CDR3 has 20 residues. Germline assignment: CDR1 SNHLY and CDR2 FYNNEI. This entry belongs to a study of shared clonotypes between healthy human individuals. Only CD45RO-negative cells positively selected for CCR7 counted as naive CD8 cells, so terminally differentiated effector memory CD45RA+ cells were excluded.

The chain employs TRBV2 and TRBJ2-7; 9 bases fit TRBD2. Sequencing input: naive CD8+ T cells sorted from blood. This sequence was found in a man aged 25-45 years in good health. The CDR3 spells CASREGLAQEEGIPSYEQYF. In nucleotides, the CDR3 is TGTGCCAGCAGAGAGGGACTAGCCCAGGAAGAAGGGATCCCCTCCTACGAGCAGTACTTC. The entire variable domain, with the rest obtained from reference TRBV2 and TRBJ2-7, is as follows: EPEVTQTPSHQVTQMGQEVILRCVPISNHLYFYWYRQILGQKVEFLVSFYNNEISEKSEIFDDQFSVERPDGSNFTLKIRSTKLEDSAMYFCASREGLAQEEGIPSYEQYFGPGTRLTVT.